These 21 T cell receptor beta chains originate from one sample sequenced in a study of technical replicates of blood from several donors. Profiled with immunoSEQ multiplex PCR; TCRdb holds only in-frame clones, not every one. The sample has about 66,000 clones; approximately 89% are singletons. Sequenced sample: PBMCs. These receptors were taken from a human donor in good health. Some clones in this sample may be carry-over from other donors' samples.

The rearrangement uses TRBV2 and TRBJ1-4, with 7 bases lining up with TRBD1. Germline values: CDR1 SNHLY, CDR2 FYNNEI. This CDR3 is 13 amino acids long. After removal of 6 bases from V and 7 bases from J, the junction contained 5 bases not matched to a gene. The CDR3 here is CASRAGTVEKLFF. CDR3 bases: TGTGCCAGCAGGGCCGGGACAGTTGAAAAACTGTTTTTT.

The rearrangement links TRBV5-4 to TRBJ2-2; 8 nucleotides agree with TRBD2. Germline CDR1 reads SGHNT; CDR2 reads YYREEE (reference sequence). V shed 3 bases and J 6 bases; nucleotides not matched to a gene: 7. The CDR3 consists of 15 residues. CDR3 nucleotide sequence: TGTGCCAGCAGCTCGGGGGGGCGGGTTGCCGGGGAGCTGTTTTTT. It encodes CASSSGGRVAGELFF. Based on the CDR3 plus reference TRBV5-4 and TRBJ2-2, the full variable domain is ETGVTQSPTHLIKTRGQQVTLRCSSQSGHNTVSWYQQALGQGPQFIFQYYREEENGRGNFPPRFSGLQFPNYSSELNVNALELDDSALYLCASSSGGRVAGELFFGEGSRLTVL.

The rearrangement links TRBV18 to TRBJ2-3, with D uncertain. The CDR3 has 13 residues. Per the germline V gene, CDR1 is KGHSH and CDR2 is LQKENI. With 3 bases removed from V and 5 bases from J, the gap between germline ends came to 9 bases. CDR3 coding DNA: TGTGCCAGCTCACCGTCTTATGTAGATACGCAGTATTTT. Translating gives CASSPSYVDTQYF.

The rearrangement links TRBV7-6 to TRBJ2-4; 16 nucleotides match TRBD2. J was trimmed by 7 bases and V by 5 bases; bases with no gene match: 11. The V gene's germline CDR1 is SGHVS and CDR2 FNYEAQ. The CDR3 runs to 18 residues. CDR3 in DNA: TGTGCCAGCAGCGAGTCTGGGACTAGCGGGGGGGTTGGGAACATTCAGTACTTC. Its translation is CASSESGTSGGVGNIQYF. The whole variable domain, filled in from reference TRBV7-6 and TRBJ2-4, reads GAGVSQSPRYKVTKRGQDVALRCDPISGHVSLYWYRQALGQGPEFLTYFNYEAQQDKSGLPNDRFSAERPEGSISTLTIQRTEQRDSAMYRCASSESGTSGGVGNIQYFGAGTRLSVL.

This chain uses TRBV4-1 with TRBJ2-7, with TRBD1 as a possible D gene (5 bases). With 0 bases removed from V and 5 bases from J, the gap between germline ends came to 17 bases. The CDR3 runs to 16 residues. CDR1 and CDR2 from the germline V gene are MGHRA and YSYEKL. Written as DNA, the CDR3 is TGCGCCAGCAGCCAAGATCGACGGCAGGGCGGCGACGAGCAGTACTTC. Its translation is CASSQDRRQGGDEQYF.

This chain uses TRBV6-6 with TRBJ2-7; TRBD2 matches 10 bases. Germline CDR1 and CDR2: MNHNY and SVGAGI (reference sequence). This CDR3 has 15 residues. The J segment lost 4 bases and the V segment lost 6 bases, leaving 9 bases of the junction unmatched. CDR3 in amino acids: CASRHTTSGEYEQYF. The CDR3 DNA is TGTGCCAGCAGACACACAACTAGCGGGGAGTACGAGCAGTACTTC.

The chain carries TRBV11-2 and TRBJ2-3, with TRBD2 matching 15 bases. The V and J ends lost 5 bases and 4 bases, in that order; junction bases with no gene match: 10. Germline V gene lookup returns CDR1 SGHAT and CDR2 FQNNGV. This CDR3 comprises 18 residues. CDR3 sequence reads: CASSRAGTSGRRADTQYF. The CDR3 DNA reads as TGTGCCAGCAGCCGCGCGGGGACTAGCGGGAGGCGCGCAGATACGCAGTATTTT.

The CDR3, as DNA: TGTGCCACCAGCAGATCTAGCGGGGGGGCTTACGAGCAGTACTTC. Translating gives CATSRSSGGAYEQYF. The V call is TRBV15, the J call TRBJ2-7, with 12 bases fitting TRBD2. The V and J ends lost 2 bases and 4 bases, in that order; junction bases with no gene match: 3. The CDR3 is made up of 15 amino acids. Germline values: CDR1 LNHNV, CDR2 YYDKDF (reference sequence).

V gene TRBV4-2 combines with J gene TRBJ1-5; D remains ambiguous. V lost 1 base, J lost 1 base, and 8 bases lay in between. Germline CDR1 is LGHNA and CDR2 is YNFKEQ. This CDR3 spans 15 amino acids. The CDR3 reads CASSQGSQSNQPQHF. The CDR3 region has the DNA TGTGCCAGCAGCCAAGGGTCACAGAGCAATCAGCCCCAGCATTTT.

The chain joins TRBV5-1 to TRBJ2-3, with a weak D call TRBD2 (6 bases). Per the germline V gene, CDR1 is SGHRS and CDR2 is YFSETQ. The V gene lost 4 bases and the J gene lost 6 bases, with 18 bases spanning the gap. CDR3 length: 15 residues. The CDR3 loop is CASSGWGAGMDTQYF. The CDR3 DNA follows: TGCGCCAGCAGCGGGTGGGGAGCGGGTATGGATACGCAGTATTTT.

The rearrangement uses TRBV9 and TRBJ2-7; the D gene is possibly TRBD1 (6 bases). Germline V lookup: CDR1 SGDLS, CDR2 YYNGEE. The CDR3 sequence is 14 residues long. Trimming pared 6 bases from V and 5 bases from J, leaving 18 bases between. The CDR3 DNA reads as TGTGCCAGCAACAGGGACCCATTAAAGCACGAGCAGTACTTC. Translation gives CASNRDPLKHEQYF.

The rearrangement links TRBV11-2 to TRBJ2-7; 8 bases are a match to TRBD1. The germline CDR1 and CDR2 sequences are SGHAT and FQNNGV. Germline trimming cut 5 bases from V and 6 bases from J; bases unmatched to any gene: 15. The CDR3 is made up of 16 amino acids. This CDR3 reads CASSPPSGGTGFEQYF. The CDR3 region has the DNA TGTGCCAGCAGCCCCCCCTCGGGTGGGACAGGCTTCGAGCAGTACTTC.

This chain connects TRBV4-3 to TRBJ2-7; possibly TRBD1 for D (5 bases). V shed 0 bases and J shed 2 bases, with 11 bases lying between them. The CDR3 runs 15 residues. CDR1 is LGHNA, CDR2 YSLEER, per germline. DNA of the CDR3: TGCGCCAGCAGCCAAGAGCTGGCAGGGACCTACGAGCAGTACTTC. Translating it yields CASSQELAGTYEQYF.

This sequence joins TRBV4-2 and TRBJ1-2, with unresolved D. This CDR3 region has 12 residues. Germline V CDR1 and CDR2: LGHNA, YNFKEQ. Trimming cost V 2 bases and J 7 bases, with 8 bases left between them. CDR3 in amino acids: CASSQPSGGYTF. As DNA, the CDR3 is TGTGCCAGCAGCCAACCCTCCGGTGGCTACACCTTC.

In this sample, this clone turned up once. The chain couples TRBV4-2 to TRBJ1-4; tentative D call: TRBD1 (6 bases). V gave up 4 bases and J gave up 3 bases, with 15 bases separating them. The CDR3 extends over 16 amino acids. The germline gives CDR1 LGHNA, CDR2 YNFKEQ. The DNA of the CDR3 is TGTGCCAGCAGCCTATCCCCGGGACAACCTAATGAAAAACTGTTTTTT. Protein product: CASSLSPGQPNEKLFF.

The chain recombines TRBV21-1 with TRBJ1-5; the DNA was not used to check the table's D call, TRBD1. TRBV21-1 is a pseudogene locus. The CDR3 length is 18 residues. The CDR3, as DNA: TGTGCCAGCACCGTCCCGGGACAGGGGGCTAGTAGCAATCAGCCCCAGCATTTT. Translation gives CASTVPGQGASSNQPQHF.

V is TRBV7-2 and J is TRBJ2-5, with D unresolved. The CDR3 is 13 amino acids. V lost 5 bases, J lost 5 bases, and 12 bases lay in between. The germline CDR1 and CDR2 sequences are SGHTA and FQGNSA. CDR3: CASSPNMRETQYF. CDR3 sequence (DNA): TGTGCCAGCAGCCCGAATATGAGGGAGACCCAGTACTTC.

The chain couples TRBV15 to TRBJ2-5, with a possible D match to TRBD2 (6 bases). CDR1 is LNHNV, CDR2 YYDKDF, per germline (reference sequence). With 0 bases removed from V and 6 bases from J, the gap between germline ends came to 14 bases. CDR3 length: 15 residues. The CDR3 DNA reads TGTGCCACCAGCAGAGATGAGGAGGGCATGAAGACCCAGTACTTC. As protein: CATSRDEEGMKTQYF.

J is TRBJ1-1 and V is TRBV11-2, with D possibly TRBD1 on 5 matching bases. V shed 1 base and J shed 4 bases, with 10 bases lying between them. CDR3 length equals 14 residues. Germline V gene sequence: CDR1 SGHAT, CDR2 FQNNGV. The CDR3 is CASSLGAGITEAFF. The CDR3 DNA reads TGTGCCAGCAGCTTAGGGGCAGGGATCACTGAAGCTTTCTTT.

This chain connects TRBV5-1 to TRBJ2-1, with 9 bases lining up with TRBD1. Germline V gene sequence: CDR1 SGHRS, CDR2 YFSETQ. V shed 4 bases, J shed 9 bases, and the junction held 5 bases outside the gene matches. The CDR3 covers 13 residues. CDR3 loop: CASSRQGGGEQFF. CDR3 sequence (DNA): TGCGCCAGCAGCCGACAGGGGGGCGGTGAGCAGTTCTTC.

This chain connects TRBV6-6 to TRBJ1-2, with D unresolved. This CDR3 is 15 amino acids long. Germline values: CDR1 MNHNY, CDR2 SVGAGI (reference sequence). Trimming took off 2 bases at V and 8 bases at J, with 18 bases between the two ends. DNA for the CDR3: TGTGCCAGCAGTTACCCAAAGACGGAATCGGGAGGCTACACCTTC. Translation gives CASSYPKTESGGYTF.